This T cell receptor (beta chain) appears in the sequencing data of a study of cytomegalovirus exposure and HLA in healthy donors. Findings and caveats of the study: It was confirmed in vitro that three of the CMV-associated chains were specific for CMV antigens. Reportedly, diagnosis of cytomegalovirus status by the classifier showed high specificity and sensitivity. There were some public TCRs occurring in many donors, but most TCR sequences were rare.

Turning to this clone: Its cognate antigen is unknown.

The donors were part of the validation cohort of over a hundred subjects. That cohort was separate from the first cohort, which comprised 550 to 750 subjects. The CDR3 sequence is 19 residues long. Per germline, CDR1 MNHNS and CDR2 SASEGT. V shed 4 bases and J shed 0 bases, with 19 bases lying between them. Clones were read by immunoSEQ multiplex PCR, and TCRdb kept only the in-frame ones, dropping some. This repertoire shows 59,000 or so clones, nearly 90% found once; its top ten account for 15%. The receptor was isolated from a young woman in good health and CMV-seronegative. The chain combines TRBV6-1 with TRBJ2-6; D is perhaps TRBD1 (6 bases). Sequences were obtained from PBMCs. CDR3 in amino acids: CASSVSAGQSYSGANVLTF. Here the CDR3 DNA reads TGTGCCAGCAGTGTTTCAGCCGGACAGAGCTACTCTGGGGCCAACGTCCTGACTTTC.